This T cell receptor beta chain was recovered during a study of CD8 T cells in Susac syndrome. RNA totalling about 0.45 to 1 ug underwent reverse transcription with random hexamers. TCRdb redid the calling of the immunoSEQ multiplex PCR reads with MiXCR, one entry per CDR3 protein. The sample includes some 140,000 distinct CDR3 sequences, roughly 89% of them seen just once. Sequencing was performed on CD8+ T cells from PBMCs. The TCR comes from a human donor with multiple sclerosis.

CDR3 region: CASSLADSQPQHF. Written as DNA, the CDR3 is TGTGCCAGCAGCTTAGCGGACTCTCAGCCCCAGCATTTT. The chain carries TRBV7-9 and TRBJ1-5; D remains unclear. This CDR3 comprises 13 residues. Germline CDR1 reads SEHNR; CDR2 reads FQNEAQ (reference sequence). The V end was cut by 0 bases, the J end by 6 bases, with 6 bases between.